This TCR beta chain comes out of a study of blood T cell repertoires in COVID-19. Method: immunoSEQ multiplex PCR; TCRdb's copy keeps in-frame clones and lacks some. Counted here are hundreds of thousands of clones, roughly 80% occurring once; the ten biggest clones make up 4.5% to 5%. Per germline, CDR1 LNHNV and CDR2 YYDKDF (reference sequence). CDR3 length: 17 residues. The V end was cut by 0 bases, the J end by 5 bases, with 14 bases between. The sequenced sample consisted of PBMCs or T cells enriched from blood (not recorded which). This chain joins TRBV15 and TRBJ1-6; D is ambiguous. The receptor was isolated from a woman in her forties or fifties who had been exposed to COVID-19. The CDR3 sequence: CATSRDLVRQNNSPLHF. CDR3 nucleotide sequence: TGTGCCACCAGCAGAGATTTAGTAAGACAAAATAATTCACCCCTCCACTTT.